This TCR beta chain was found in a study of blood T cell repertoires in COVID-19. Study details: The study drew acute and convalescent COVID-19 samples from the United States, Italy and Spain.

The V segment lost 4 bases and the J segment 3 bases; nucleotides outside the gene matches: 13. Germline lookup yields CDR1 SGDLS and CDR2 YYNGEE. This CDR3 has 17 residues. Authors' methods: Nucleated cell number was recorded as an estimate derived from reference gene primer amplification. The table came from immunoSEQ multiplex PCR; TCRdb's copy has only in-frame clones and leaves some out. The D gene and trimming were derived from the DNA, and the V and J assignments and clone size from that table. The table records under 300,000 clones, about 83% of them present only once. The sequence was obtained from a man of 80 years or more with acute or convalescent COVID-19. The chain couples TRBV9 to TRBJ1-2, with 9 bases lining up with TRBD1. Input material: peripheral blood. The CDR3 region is CASSPSTGTGSHYGYTF. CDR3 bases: TGTGCCAGCAGCCCCAGCACCGGGACAGGGTCCCACTATGGCTACACCTTC.